Listed here are 8 T cell receptor beta chains from one sample, sequenced in a study of cytomegalovirus exposure and HLA in healthy donors. Primers included in the PCR were 60 Vbeta and 13 Jbeta primers. TCRdb's copy holds only in-frame clones and misses some; the assay was immunoSEQ multiplex PCR. The sample includes around 150,000 clones, just under 80% seen only once; the top ten take approximately 2.1%. The material sequenced was PBMCs. These receptors all stem from a man in his thirties or forties in good health and CMV-seronegative.

This sequence joins TRBV15 and TRBJ2-7; 12 bases map to TRBD2. The J segment lost 3 bases and the V segment lost 3 bases, leaving 9 bases of the junction unmatched. The CDR3 covers 17 residues. The germline V gene encodes CDR1 LNHNV and CDR2 YYDKDF (reference sequence). This chain's CDR3 is CATSRRTGTSGRYEQYF. Here the CDR3 DNA reads TGTGCCACCAGCAGGAGAACCGGGACTAGCGGGCGCTACGAGCAGTACTTC.

The chain carries TRBV5-1 and TRBJ1-4, with 9 bases aligning to TRBD1. Germline-derived CDR1 and CDR2 are SGHRS and YFSETQ. The CDR3 is made up of 17 amino acids. With 3 bases clipped from V and 0 bases from J, the junction kept 6 bases outside the gene matches. CDR3 sequence: CASSSMTGGTTNEKLFF. In DNA form, the CDR3 reads TGCGCCAGCAGCTCAATGACAGGGGGAACAACTAATGAAAAACTGTTTTTT.

V gene TRBV6-6 combines with J gene TRBJ1-6; D not resolved. The V gene lost 6 bases and the J gene lost 0 bases, with 6 bases spanning the gap. Germline V gene sequence: CDR1 MNHNY, CDR2 SVGAGI (reference sequence). This CDR3 comprises 14 residues. CDR3 residues: CASRGSSYNSPLHF. CDR3 sequence (DNA): TGTGCCAGCAGGGGGAGCTCCTATAATTCACCCCTCCACTTT.

The chain links TRBV2 to TRBJ1-3, with TRBD1 as a possible D gene (5 bases). V lost 6 bases, J lost 0 bases, and 12 bases lay in between. This CDR3 has 15 residues. The germline V gene has CDR1 SNHLY and CDR2 FYNNEI. CDR3 nucleotides: TGTGCCAGCAGGAACCAGGGTTACTCTGGAAACACCATATATTTT. Its protein is CASRNQGYSGNTIYF.

The V call is TRBV4-1, the J call TRBJ1-5, with 8 nucleotides matching TRBD1. The CDR3 has 18 residues. Per the germline V gene, CDR1 is MGHRA and CDR2 is YSYEKL. Trimming removed 3 bases from V and 3 bases from J; junction bases left unmatched: 13. This chain's CDR3 is CASSQRSGPGQDNQPQHF. The CDR3 DNA follows: TGCGCCAGCAGCCAGAGATCTGGGCCGGGACAGGACAATCAGCCCCAGCATTTT.

This rearrangement joins TRBV5-1 to TRBJ2-7; 9 bases are shared with TRBD2. Germline values: CDR1 SGHRS, CDR2 YFSETQ. Trimming cost V 7 bases and J 6 bases; bases outside gene matches: 11. The length of the CDR3 is 14 residues. The CDR3 nucleotides are TGCGCCAGCCATCGGCGGGAGGGCCGGAGCGAGCAGTACTTC. It encodes CASHRREGRSEQYF.

J is TRBJ2-1 and V is TRBV28; D might be TRBD2 (7 bases). Germline assignment: CDR1 MDHEN and CDR2 SYDVKM. The CDR3 covers 17 residues. With 2 bases removed from V and 9 bases from J, the gap between germline ends came to 23 bases. The CDR3 region has the DNA TGTGCCAGCAGTTTACTTGGGGGGGCAATACAAATAGGTGAGCAGTTCTTC. This encodes CASSLLGGAIQIGEQFF.

V and J are TRBV7-8 and TRBJ2-7, with 11 bases matching TRBD2. Germline loops: CDR1 SGHVS, CDR2 FQNEAQ. CDR3 length: 16 amino acids. V lost 5 bases, J lost 5 bases, and 11 bases stayed unmatched. CDR3 protein: CASSLNPGLADHEQYF. The CDR3, as DNA: TGTGCCAGCAGCCTAAACCCGGGACTAGCGGATCACGAGCAGTACTTC. Based on the CDR3 plus reference TRBV7-8 and TRBJ2-7, the full variable domain is GAGVSQSPRYKVAKRGQDVALRCDPISGHVSLFWYQQALGQGPEFLTYFQNEAQLDKSGLPSDRFFAERPEGSVSTLKIQRTQQEDSAVYLCASSLNPGLADHEQYFGPGTRLTVT.